This T cell receptor beta chain appears in the sequencing data of a study of blood T cell repertoires in COVID-19. For the study at large: Sites across the United States, Italy and Spain contributed samples from acute and convalescent COVID-19. Sources were T cells, B-cell-depleted T cells, or PBMCs; the material itself was cDNA or gDNA.

Authors' processing steps: Reference gene primer amplification gave estimated nucleated cell counts. Only in-frame clones appear in the TCRdb table, and some are missing; sequencing was by immunoSEQ multiplex PCR. That table gives V, J and clone size, and the DNA gave D and trimming. This sample has 340,000 or so clones, with more than 70% found just once. Germline CDR1 is LGHNA and CDR2 is YSLEER. V was clipped by 2 bases and J by 6 bases; unmatched bases: 9. This CDR3 is 15 amino acids long. The source material was peripheral blood. The source of this sequence is a man aged 30 to 39 with active or convalescent COVID-19. The chain uses TRBV4-3 and TRBJ2-7; TRBD1 agrees at 8 bases. The CDR3 loop is CASSQYRDRPSEQYF. The DNA of the CDR3 is TGCGCCAGCAGCCAATACCGGGACAGGCCCAGCGAGCAGTACTTC.